The T cell receptor (beta chain) under discussion was sequenced for a study of T-cell reconstitution after alpha-beta-depleted transplantation in children. Study outcomes and limitations: Newly made T cells mostly supplied T-cell counts and diversity one year after transplant. Several hundred rapidly expanded clones from non-depleted graft cells reportedly supplied alpha-beta T cells about two months post-transplant. In some patients, recipient T cells and intrathymic progenitors surviving conditioning explained high day-60 diversity.

The CDR3 is made up of 15 amino acids. Trimming removed 6 bases at V and 7 bases at J, with 21 bases between. Points on this clonotype: Its antigen is undetermined.

The library targeted TCRbeta and was prepared with unique molecular identifiers. TCRdb redid the calling of the PCR reads with MiXCR, one entry per CDR3 protein. The sample includes just under 350,000 distinct CDR3 sequences, 15% to 20% of them seen just once. Source: PBMCs, mostly from graft donor cells, taken 360 days after TCRalphabeta/CD19-depleted stem cell transplant. This clonotype was sampled from a male patient aged 2 to 10 who had a stem cell transplant for acute lymphoblastic leukemia, so the T cells may come from the graft donor. This chain links TRBV12-3 or TRBV12-4 with TRBJ2-5; D ambiguous. CDR3 coding DNA: TGTGCCAGCAGCCCCCCGTGGCTCCGAGGCGGGACCCAGTACTTC. This sequence encodes CASSPPWLRGGTQYF.